This TCR beta chain is from a study of CD8 T cells in ankylosing spondylitis. Study-level points and caveats: Fewer than 10 highly homologous variants made up a TCR beta motif that seemed to typify ankylosing spondylitis blood.

About this clonotype: Its antigen is unknown.

Germline CDR1 is MNHNS and CDR2 is SASEGT. The CDR3 is 14 residues long. The ends lost 6 bases at V and 1 base at J; junction bases unmatched: 5. TCRdb independently ran MiXCR on the 5' RACE reads; one entry per CDR3 protein. The table has around 890,000 distinct CDR3 sequences, about 12% seen once; the top ten hold 0.45% to 0.6%. The clonotype comes from a male donor with ankylosing spondylitis. The rearrangement joins TRBV6-1 to TRBJ1-1; 7 positions agree with TRBD1. Sequenced input: blood, either unsorted or a sorted T cell fraction (not recorded which). The CDR3 sequence: CASRRGQPNTEAFF. CDR3 DNA sequence: TGTGCCAGCAGACGGGGACAGCCGAACACTGAAGCTTTCTTT.